Here is one T cell receptor (beta chain) with its context. Its antigen is as yet unknown. This sample stems from a study of type 1 regulatory T cells. Study-wide background: An in vitro protocol generated T-allo10, a Tr1-enriched, alloantigen-specific CD4 T cell product.

TCRdb reprocessed the reads with MiXCR, giving one entry per CDR3 protein. The sample lists several thousand distinct CDR3 sequences; 20% to 30% were seen once. Study-level results: Compared with non-Tr1 cells, Tr1 cells showed a narrower TCR repertoire.

This CDR3 comprises 19 residues. CDR1 MNHEY and CDR2 SVGEGT come from the germline V gene. V lost 2 bases to trimming and J lost 1 base; unmatched junction nucleotides: 14. Sequenced material: cultured type 1 regulatory T (Tr1) cells, either the whole culture or a sorted fraction (not recorded which). The receptor was derived from a human donor in good health. V gene TRBV6-2 or TRBV6-3 combines with J gene TRBJ2-5, with 9 bases matching TRBD2. This CDR3 reads CASSYQQGSAGGFQETQYF. CDR3 coding DNA: TGTGCCAGCAGTTACCAACAGGGATCAGCGGGGGGCTTCCAAGAGACCCAGTACTTC.